The clone carrying this T cell receptor (beta chain) was picked up many times. The source of the sample is a study of neurological immune-mediated disorders. Synthesis of cDNA was accomplished via 5'RACE employing 10-nucleotide random UMIs. Sequencing runs each generated in excess of 180 million TCR-beta sequences derived from 15-18 subjects. One entry per CDR3 protein results from TCRdb running MiXCR on the 5' RACE reads. The sample comprises around 80,000 distinct CDR3 sequences, 10% of which are singletons, and about 1.7% rests with the top ten. This CDR3 spans 15 amino acids. V was pared by 2 bases and J by 4 bases, with 10 bases of the junction left unmatched. CDR1 and CDR2 (germline): DFQATT, SNEGSKA (reference sequence).

The TCR comes from a middle-aged man in good health. The source material was PBMCs. This chain links TRBV20-1 with TRBJ2-5; 7 nucleotides line up with TRBD1. DNA for the CDR3: TGCAGTGCTAGATTCCCGAGACAGGGAAGAGAGACCCAGTACTTC. Translation gives CSARFPRQGRETQYF.